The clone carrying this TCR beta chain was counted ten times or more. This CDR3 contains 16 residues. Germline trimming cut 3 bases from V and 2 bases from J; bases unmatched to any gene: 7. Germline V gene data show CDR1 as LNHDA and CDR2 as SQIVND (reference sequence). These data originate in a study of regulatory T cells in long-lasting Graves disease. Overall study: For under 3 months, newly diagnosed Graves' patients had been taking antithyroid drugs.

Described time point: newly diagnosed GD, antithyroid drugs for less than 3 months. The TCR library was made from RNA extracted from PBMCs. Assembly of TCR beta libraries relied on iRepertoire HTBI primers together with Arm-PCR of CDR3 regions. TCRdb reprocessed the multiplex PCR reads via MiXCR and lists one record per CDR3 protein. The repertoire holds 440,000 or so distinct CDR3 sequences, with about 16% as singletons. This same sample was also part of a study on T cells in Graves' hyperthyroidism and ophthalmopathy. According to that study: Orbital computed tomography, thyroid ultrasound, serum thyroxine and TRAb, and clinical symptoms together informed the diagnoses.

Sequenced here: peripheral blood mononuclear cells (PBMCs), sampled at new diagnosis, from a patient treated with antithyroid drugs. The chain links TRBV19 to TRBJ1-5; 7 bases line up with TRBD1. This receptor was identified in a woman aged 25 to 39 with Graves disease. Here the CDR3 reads CASSILSGGRNQPQHF. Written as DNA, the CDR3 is TGTGCCAGTAGTATCCTATCAGGGGGTCGCAATCAGCCCCAGCATTTT.